The sequence of this T cell receptor beta chain was determined in a study of T cell responses to AZD1222 COVID-19 vaccine. About this clone itself: What it recognizes is unknown.

Study-level results: Just 5 to 7 AZD1222 recipients were seropositive at baseline. Repertoires were sampled only after the peak T cell response.

The table came from immunoSEQ multiplex PCR; TCRdb's copy has only in-frame clones and leaves some out. The data show about 150,000 clones, about nine tenths seen once. The CDR3 length is 11 residues. Germline assignment: CDR1 SGDLS and CDR2 YYNGEE. V lost 0 bases and J 7 bases, leaving 3 bases between the germline ends. Analysis merged second doses at about 4 or about 12 weeks. The receptor was derived from an adult who received the AZD1222 COVID-19 vaccine. V and J are TRBV9 and TRBJ2-3; no reliable D call. The sample here was peripheral blood, taken 28 days after the second AZD1222 dose. The CDR3 reads CASSVGNTQYF. The DNA for the CDR3 is TGTGCCAGCAGCGTAGGAAATACGCAGTATTTT.